This TCR beta chain emerged from a study of cytomegalovirus exposure and HLA in healthy donors. Study-wide findings and caveats: Analysis was carried out at a later point, and it linked a missense DCLRE1C variant to TCR beta V- and J-gene trimming.

The PCR ran on 60 Vbeta and 13 Jbeta primers. The protocol was immunoSEQ multiplex PCR, while the TCRdb copy is restricted to in-frame clones and leaves out a portion. The table has 200,000 to 250,000 clones, 70% seen once; the top ten hold 2.6%. Donors counted as nominally healthy when sampled, yet unrecorded immune exposures were likely. About this clone: Antigen unknown.

The sequence derives from a middle-aged man in good health and CMV-seropositive. Source material: PBMCs.

The DNA for the CDR3 is TGCGCCAGCAGCCAAGAAGAGATGACTGTCCAGCATTTT. It is translated as CASSQEEMTVQHF. The genes are TRBV4-1 and TRBJ1-5; D is undetermined. CDR1 is MGHRA, CDR2 YSYEKL, per germline. CDR3 size: 13 residues. V dropped 0 bases and J dropped 12 bases, with 12 bases sitting between them.